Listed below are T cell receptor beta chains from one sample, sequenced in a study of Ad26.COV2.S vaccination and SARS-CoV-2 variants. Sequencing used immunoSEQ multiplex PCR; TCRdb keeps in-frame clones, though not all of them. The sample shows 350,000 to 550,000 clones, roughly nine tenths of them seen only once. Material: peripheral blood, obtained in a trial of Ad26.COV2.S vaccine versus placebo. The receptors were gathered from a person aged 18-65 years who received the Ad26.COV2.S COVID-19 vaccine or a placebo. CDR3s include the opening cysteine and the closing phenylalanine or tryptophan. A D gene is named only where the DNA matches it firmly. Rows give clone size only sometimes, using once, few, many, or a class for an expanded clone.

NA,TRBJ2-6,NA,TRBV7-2,TGTGCCAGCAGCACGGGGCCCGGCTCTGGGGCCAACGTCCTGACTTTC,CASSTGPGSGANVLTF
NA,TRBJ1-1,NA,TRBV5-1,TGCGCCAGCAGCGTGGACAGTTTCATGAACACTGAAGCTTTCTTT,CASSVDSFMNTEAFF
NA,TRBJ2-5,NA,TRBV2,TGTGCCAGCAGTTCAACAGGAGAAGAGACCCAGTACTTC,CASSSTGEETQYF
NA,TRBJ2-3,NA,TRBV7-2,TGTGCCAGCAGCCAACCGGGAGCTTCGACAGATACGCAGTATTTT,CASSQPGASTDTQYF
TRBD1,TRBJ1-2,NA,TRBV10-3,TGTGCCATCAGTGAACTTTCCCTCTCTCCGGAAGGGGGCCAGACCTTC,CAISELSLSPEGGQTF
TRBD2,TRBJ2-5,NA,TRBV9,TGTGCCAGCAGCAAGCGACTAGCGGGACCCACGGGGACCCAGTACTTC,CASSKRLAGPTGTQYF
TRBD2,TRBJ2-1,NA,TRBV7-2,TGTGCCAGCAGCGGACTAGCGGTCCATGAGCAGTTCTTC,CASSGLAVHEQFF
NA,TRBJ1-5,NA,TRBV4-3,TGCGCCAGCAGCCAAGATAAAAATCAGCCCCAGCATTTT,CASSQDKNQPQHF
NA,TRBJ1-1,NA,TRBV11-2,TGTGCCAGCAGCGTCGACATAAGGGCTGAAGCTTTCTTT,CASSVDIRAEAFF
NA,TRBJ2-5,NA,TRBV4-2,TGTGCCAGCAGCCAAATCAGTGGGCAAGAGACCCAGTACTTC,CASSQISGQETQYF
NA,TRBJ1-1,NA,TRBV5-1,TGCGCCAGCAGCCCCCCGGTCCCAAGCGCTGAAGCTTTCTTT,CASSPPVPSAEAFF
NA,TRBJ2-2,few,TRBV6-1,TGTGCCAGCAGTGAACTGGGAGGATGGAACACCGGGGAGCTGTTTTTT,CASSELGGWNTGELFF
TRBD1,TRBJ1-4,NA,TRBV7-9,TGTGCCAGCAGCTTAGGGACAGGGGGAATGGAAAAACTGTTTTTT,CASSLGTGGMEKLFF
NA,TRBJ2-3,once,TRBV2,TGTGCCAGCAGTGACTGGAGGCGGAGGGACACAGATACGCAGTATTTT,CASSDWRRRDTDTQYF
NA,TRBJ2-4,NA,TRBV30,TGTGCCTGGAGTAGTGGGGGTAAAAACATTCAGTACTTC,CAWSSGGKNIQYF
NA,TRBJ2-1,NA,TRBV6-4,TGTGCCAGCAGTGACTCGGAGGTAGGCGACTACAATGAGCAGTTCTTC,CASSDSEVGDYNEQFF
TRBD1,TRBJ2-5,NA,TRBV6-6,TGTGCCAGCAGTCCAGGGACAGGGCGGGAGACCCAGTACTTC,CASSPGTGRETQYF
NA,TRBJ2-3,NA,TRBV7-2,TGTGCCAGCAGCTCAACCCTTACAGATACGCAGTATTTT,CASSSTLTDTQYF
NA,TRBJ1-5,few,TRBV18,TGTGCCAGCTCACCATCACTAGGGACCCAGCCCCAGCATTTT,CASSPSLGTQPQHF
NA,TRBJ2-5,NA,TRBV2,TGTGCCAGCAGTGATGTGCGAGAGACCCAGTACTTC,CASSDVRETQYF
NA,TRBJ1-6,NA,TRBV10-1,TGCGCCAGCCGCCCCTCCCCCGGTAGGACCGTAAGTGGGAGCTCCTATAATTCACCCCTCCACTTT,CASRPSPGRTVSGSSYNSPLHF
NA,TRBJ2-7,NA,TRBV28,TGTGCCAGCAGTTTGTGCAGCGGGTGCAAACAGTACTTC,CASSLCSGCKQYF
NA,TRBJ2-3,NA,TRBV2,TGTGCCAGCAAACGGATAACTAGCACAGATACGCAGTATTTT,CASKRITSTDTQYF
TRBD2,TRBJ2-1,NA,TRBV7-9,TGTGCCAGCAGCGAAGGACTAGCGGGGGCTAGCCTGTTCTTC,CASSEGLAGASLFF
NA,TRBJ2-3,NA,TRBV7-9,TGTGCCAGCAGCCCGGGCGACTGGGTTAGATACACAGATACGCAGTATTTT,CASSPGDWVRYTDTQYF
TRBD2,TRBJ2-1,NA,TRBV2,TGTGCCAGCAGTACACTAGCGGGAGTTGAGCAGTTCTTC,CASSTLAGVEQFF
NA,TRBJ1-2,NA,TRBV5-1,TGCGCCAGCAGCTCGGACGGCCTCTATGGCTACACCTTC,CASSSDGLYGYTF
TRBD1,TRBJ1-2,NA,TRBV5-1,TGCGCCAGCACCGGACAGGAGCCTAACTATGGCTACACCTTC,CASTGQEPNYGYTF
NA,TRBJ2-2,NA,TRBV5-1,TGCGCCAGCAGACCACAGGGAATCGGGGAGCTGTTTTTT,CASRPQGIGELFF
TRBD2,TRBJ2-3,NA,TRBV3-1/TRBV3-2,TGTGCCAGCAGCCCTTATAGCGGGAGCCACAGCACAGATACGCAGTATTTT,CASSPYSGSHSTDTQYF
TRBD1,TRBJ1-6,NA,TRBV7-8,TGTGCCAGCAGCGTCCGGGACAGGATCACGAGCGTATCCTATAATTCACCCCTCCACTTT,CASSVRDRITSVSYNSPLHF
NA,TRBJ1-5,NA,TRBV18,TGTGCCAGCTCACTCCATCCGCTAGGACAGATCAATCAGCCCCAGCATTTT,CASSLHPLGQINQPQHF
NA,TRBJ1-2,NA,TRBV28,TGTGCCAGCACCCCCCTAGCTTTAGGGGGCTACACCTTC,CASTPLALGGYTF
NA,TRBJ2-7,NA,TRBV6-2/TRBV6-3,TGTGCCAGCAGTTTTACAGGGAGGTACTCCTACGAGCAGTACTTC,CASSFTGRYSYEQYF
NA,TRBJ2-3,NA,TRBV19,TGTGCCAGTGCCCCTCCTTTAGCGGTAACTAGCACAGATACGCAGTATTTT,CASAPPLAVTSTDTQYF
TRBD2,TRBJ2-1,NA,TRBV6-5,TGTGCCAGCAGTTACTCGGGACTAGCGGGAGGCAATGAGCAGTTCTTC,CASSYSGLAGGNEQFF
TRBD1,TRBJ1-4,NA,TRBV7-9,TGTGCCAGCAGCTCATTCTGGGACAGGGCCTTTAATGAAAAACTGTTTTTT,CASSSFWDRAFNEKLFF
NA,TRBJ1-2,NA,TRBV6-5,TGTGCCAGCAGTTACTTAGTTGGGGGATACTATGGCTACACCTTC,CASSYLVGGYYGYTF
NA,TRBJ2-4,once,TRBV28,TGTGCCAGCAGTTTAGGGGGCCTGTCCAAAAACATTCAGTACTTC,CASSLGGLSKNIQYF
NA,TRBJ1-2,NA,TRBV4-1,TGCGCCAGCAGCCAAGAGGTCCCAGGATATGGCTACACCTTC,CASSQEVPGYGYTF